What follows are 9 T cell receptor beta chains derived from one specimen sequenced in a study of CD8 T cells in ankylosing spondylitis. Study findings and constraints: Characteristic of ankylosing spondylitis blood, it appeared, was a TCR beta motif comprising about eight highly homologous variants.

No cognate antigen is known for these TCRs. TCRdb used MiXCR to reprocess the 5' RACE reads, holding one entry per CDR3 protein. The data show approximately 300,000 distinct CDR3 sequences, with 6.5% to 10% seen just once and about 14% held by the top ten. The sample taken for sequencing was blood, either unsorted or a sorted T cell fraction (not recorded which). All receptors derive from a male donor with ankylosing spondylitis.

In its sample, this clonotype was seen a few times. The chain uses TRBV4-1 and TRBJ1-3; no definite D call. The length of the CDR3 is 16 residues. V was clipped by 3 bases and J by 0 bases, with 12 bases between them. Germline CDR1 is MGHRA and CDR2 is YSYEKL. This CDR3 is CASSHQQSYSGNTIYF. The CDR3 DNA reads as TGCGCCAGCAGCCATCAGCAGAGCTACTCTGGAAACACCATATATTTT.

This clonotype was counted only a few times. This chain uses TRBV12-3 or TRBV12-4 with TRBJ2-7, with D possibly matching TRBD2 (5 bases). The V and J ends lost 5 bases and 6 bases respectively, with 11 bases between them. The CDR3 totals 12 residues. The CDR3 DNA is TGTGCCAGCAGTCCAACGGACTCCGAGCAGTACTTC. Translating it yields CASSPTDSEQYF.

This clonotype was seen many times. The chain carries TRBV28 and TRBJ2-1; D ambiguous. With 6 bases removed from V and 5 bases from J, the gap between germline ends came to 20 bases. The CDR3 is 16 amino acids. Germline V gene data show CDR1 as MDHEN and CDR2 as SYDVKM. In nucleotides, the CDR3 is TGTGCCAGCAGGCCTCTGGAAGGGTCCATCCACAATGAGCAGTTCTTC. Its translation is CASRPLEGSIHNEQFF.

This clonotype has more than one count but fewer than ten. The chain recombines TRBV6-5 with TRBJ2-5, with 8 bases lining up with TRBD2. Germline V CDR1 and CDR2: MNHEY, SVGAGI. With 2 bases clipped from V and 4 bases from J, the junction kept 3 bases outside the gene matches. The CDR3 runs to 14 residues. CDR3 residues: CASSYGAGGETQYF. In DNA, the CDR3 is TGTGCCAGCAGTTACGGGGCGGGAGGAGAGACCCAGTACTTC.

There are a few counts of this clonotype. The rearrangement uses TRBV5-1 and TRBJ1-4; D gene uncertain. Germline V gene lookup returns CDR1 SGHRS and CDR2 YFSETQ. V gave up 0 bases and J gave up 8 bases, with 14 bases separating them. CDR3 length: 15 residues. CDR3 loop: CASSLAGQFGEKLFF. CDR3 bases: TGCGCCAGCAGCTTGGCGGGTCAGTTTGGGGAAAAACTGTTTTTT.

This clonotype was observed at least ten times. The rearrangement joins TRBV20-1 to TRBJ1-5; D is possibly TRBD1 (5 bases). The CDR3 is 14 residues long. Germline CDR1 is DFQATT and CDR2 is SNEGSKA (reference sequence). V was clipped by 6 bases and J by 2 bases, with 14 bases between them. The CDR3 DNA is TGCAGTGCCCACCTAGGGGAGGGCAATCAGCCCCAGCATTTT. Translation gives CSAHLGEGNQPQHF.

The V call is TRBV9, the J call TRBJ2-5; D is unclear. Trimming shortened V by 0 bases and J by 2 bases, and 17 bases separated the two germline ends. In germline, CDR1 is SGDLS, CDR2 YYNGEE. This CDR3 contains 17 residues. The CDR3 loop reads CASSVGVSEQVQETQYF. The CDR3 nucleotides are TGTGCCAGCAGCGTAGGAGTGTCAGAACAAGTTCAAGAGACCCAGTACTTC.

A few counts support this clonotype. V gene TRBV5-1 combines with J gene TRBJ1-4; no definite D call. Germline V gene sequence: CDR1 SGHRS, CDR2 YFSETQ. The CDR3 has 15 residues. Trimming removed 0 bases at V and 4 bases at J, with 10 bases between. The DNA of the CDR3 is TGCGCCAGCAGCTTGGGAGGGAATAATAATGAAAAACTGTTTTTT. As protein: CASSLGGNNNEKLFF.

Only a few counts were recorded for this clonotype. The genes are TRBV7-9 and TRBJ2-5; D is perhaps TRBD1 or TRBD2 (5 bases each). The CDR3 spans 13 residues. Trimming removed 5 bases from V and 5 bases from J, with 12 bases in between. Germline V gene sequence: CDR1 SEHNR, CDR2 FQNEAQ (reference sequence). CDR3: CASSERDRETQYF. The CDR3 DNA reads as TGTGCCAGCAGCGAGAGGGACCGGGAGACCCAGTACTTC.